This T cell receptor beta chain was recovered during a study of CD8+CD57+ T cells in acquired aplastic anemia. Study summary: Average DNA yield from sorted CD4+ and CD8+ cells was approximately 3 ug. Study conclusions and caveats: There were about 27 CD8+ CDR3 sequences that occurred in both patients and controls.

According to the study, genomic DNA was the template for TCR beta VDJ and CDR3 profiling. TCRdb passed the reads through MiXCR, listing each CDR3 protein once. Of 400,000 to 600,000 distinct CDR3 sequences in the sample, approximately 33% were seen once. This clonotype was counted many times. Its antigen is still unknown. CDR1 is SNHLY, CDR2 FYNNEI, per germline. The CDR3 sequence is 14 residues long. J lost 4 bases, V lost 1 base, and 3 bases had no gene match. The patients chosen for sequencing had shown expansion of CD8+CD57+ cells (detected by flow cytometry). At the time of blood sampling, patients had not yet received any therapy.

The chain recombines TRBV2 with TRBJ2-5, with TRBD2 matching over 7 bases. Material: sorted CD4+, CD8+, or CD8+CD57+ T cells (not recorded which) from PBMCs. This sequence originates from a human donor with aplastic anemia. Written as DNA, the CDR3 is TGTGCCAGCAGTGAAGGTCGACTAGCAGAGACCCAGTACTTC. Amino acid sequence: CASSEGRLAETQYF. The whole variable domain, filled in from reference TRBV2 and TRBJ2-5, reads EPEVTQTPSHQVTQMGQEVILRCVPISNHLYFYWYRQILGQKVEFLVSFYNNEISEKSEIFDDQFSVERPDGSNFTLKIRSTKLEDSAMYFCASSEGRLAETQYFGPGTRLLVL.